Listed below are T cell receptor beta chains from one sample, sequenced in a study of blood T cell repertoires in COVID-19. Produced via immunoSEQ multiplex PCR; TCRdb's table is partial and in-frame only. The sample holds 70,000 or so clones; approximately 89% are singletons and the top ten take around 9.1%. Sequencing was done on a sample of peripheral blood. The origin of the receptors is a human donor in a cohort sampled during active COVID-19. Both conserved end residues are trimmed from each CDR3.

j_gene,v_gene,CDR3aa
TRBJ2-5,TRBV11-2,ASRPIRQTNREETQY
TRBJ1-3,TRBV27,ASSLTGSSANTIY
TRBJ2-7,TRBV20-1,SASGPPGTEISYEQY
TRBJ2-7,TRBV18,ASSPNRDSYEQY
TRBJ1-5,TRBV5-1,ASSLAGGGNQPQH
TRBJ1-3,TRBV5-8,ASSLGQPGNTIY
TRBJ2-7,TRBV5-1,ASSLFGGSYEQY
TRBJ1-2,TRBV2,ASSPKGQGLDYGYT
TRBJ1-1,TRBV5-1,ASSLYPPNTEAF
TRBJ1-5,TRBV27,ASSVLGGNQPQH
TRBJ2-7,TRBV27,ASSRTASYEQY
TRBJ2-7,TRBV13,ASSLGRGAGNEQY
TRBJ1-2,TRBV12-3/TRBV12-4,ASSLSGHYGYT
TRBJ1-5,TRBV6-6,ASSYSQGAEPQH
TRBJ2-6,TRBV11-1,ASSLAGTVRSGANVLT
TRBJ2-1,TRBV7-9,ASRSPGQVDNEQF
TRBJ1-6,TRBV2,ATGRPLH
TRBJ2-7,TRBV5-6,ASSLGGIEMY
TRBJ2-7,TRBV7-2,ASSLGIGQGFY
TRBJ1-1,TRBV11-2,ASSPRLRTGDTEAF
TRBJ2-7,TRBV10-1,ASTDGRGKQY
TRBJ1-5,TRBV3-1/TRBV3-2,ASSEDSYQPQH
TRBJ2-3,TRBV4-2,ASSQEARIVTDTQY
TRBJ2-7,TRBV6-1,ASSEPPLTYEQY
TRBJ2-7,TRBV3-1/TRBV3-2,ASSHLVAAAYEQY
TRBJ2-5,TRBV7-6,ASSLMASGGGETQY
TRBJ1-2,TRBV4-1,ASSQKARGRDYGYT
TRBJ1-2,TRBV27,ASSYRGLGANYGYT
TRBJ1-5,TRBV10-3,AISPGAGNQPQH
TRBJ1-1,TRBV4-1,ASSPKGRGAMNTEAF
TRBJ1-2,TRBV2,ASSGVIGQGARGYT
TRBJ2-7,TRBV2,ASSERPYEQY
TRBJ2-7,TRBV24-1,ATSPGQGGPYEQY
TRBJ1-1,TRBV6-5,ASTFRTGANPEAF
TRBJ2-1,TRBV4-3,ASSLSGGPYNEQF